The T cell receptor (beta chain) under discussion was sequenced for a study of T cells expressing NK-cell markers. Across the whole study: The TCR beta repertoires originated in sorted CD3+CD56+NKG2C+, CD3+CD56+NKG2C- and CD3+CD56-NKG2C+ T cells. Sequenced donors, eight in total, included seven who were HCMV-seropositive and one who was seronegative.

Synthesis of TCR beta cDNA relied on 5'RACE template switching carrying UMIs. TCRdb re-called the 5' RACE reads; one entry per CDR3 protein, DNA not given. In total, the table holds under 600,000 distinct CDR3 sequences. The CDR3 sequence is 14 residues long. Germline loops: CDR1 LNHDA, CDR2 SQIVND (reference sequence). The TCR originated in a woman aged 45 to 65 in good health. The J gene is TRBJ2-7, the V gene TRBV19; the D gene TCRdb calls, TRBD1, cannot be checked with no DNA. Sequencing was done on a sample of blood T cells: a sorted CD56 or NKG2C T cell subset, CD4+ or CD8+ T cells, or bulk PBMC T cells (not recorded which). CDR3 amino acids: CASRTGTRSYEQYF.